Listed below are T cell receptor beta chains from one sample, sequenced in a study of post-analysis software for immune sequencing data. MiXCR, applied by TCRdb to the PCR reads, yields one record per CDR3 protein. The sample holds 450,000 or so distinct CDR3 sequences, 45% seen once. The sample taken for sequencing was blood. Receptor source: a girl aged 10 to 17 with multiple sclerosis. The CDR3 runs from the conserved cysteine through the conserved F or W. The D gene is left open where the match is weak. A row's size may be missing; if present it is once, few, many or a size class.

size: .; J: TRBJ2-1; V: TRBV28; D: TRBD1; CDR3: CASSSRQGVDEQFF; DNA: TGTGCCAGCAGTTCTCGACAGGGTGTCGATGAGCAGTTCTTC
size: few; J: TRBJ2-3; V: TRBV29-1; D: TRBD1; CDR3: CSSDRGGSDTQYF; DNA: TGCAGCTCGGACAGGGGGGGATCAGATACGCAGTATTTT
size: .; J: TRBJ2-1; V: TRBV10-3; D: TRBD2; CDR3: CAISSTSGGYNEQFF; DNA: TGTGCCATCAGTTCGACTAGCGGGGGTTACAATGAGCAGTTCTTC
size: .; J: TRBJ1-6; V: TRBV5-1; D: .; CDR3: CASSLDGQTNSPLHF; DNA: TGCGCCAGCAGCTTAGACGGACAGACTAATTCACCCCTCCACTTT
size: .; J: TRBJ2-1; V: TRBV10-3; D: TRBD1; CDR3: CAISEVLTGGVEQFF; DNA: TGTGCCATCAGTGAGGTCCTGACAGGGGGCGTTGAGCAGTTCTTC
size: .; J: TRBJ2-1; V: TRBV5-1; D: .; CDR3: CASSSETVYDEQFF; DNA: TGCGCCAGCAGTAGTGAAACGGTCTACGATGAGCAGTTCTTC
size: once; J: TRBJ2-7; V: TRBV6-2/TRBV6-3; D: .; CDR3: CASSVQETSSYEQYF; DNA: TGTGCCAGCAGTGTGCAGGAGACGAGCTCCTACGAGCAGTACTTC
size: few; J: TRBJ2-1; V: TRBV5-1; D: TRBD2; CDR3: CASSFGQGRSLAGAYNEQFF; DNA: TGCGCCAGCAGCTTTGGCCAGGGACGATCCCTAGCGGGAGCCTACAATGAGCAGTTCTTC
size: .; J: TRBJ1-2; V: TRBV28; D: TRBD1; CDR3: CASSIFVGQGGGYTF; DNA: TGTGCCAGCAGTATTTTTGTAGGACAGGGTGGTGGCTACACCTTC
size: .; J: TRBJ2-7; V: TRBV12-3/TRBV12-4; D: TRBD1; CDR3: CASSAIAWTGDLEQYF; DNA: TGTGCCAGCAGTGCTATCGCCTGGACAGGGGACCTCGAGCAGTACTTC
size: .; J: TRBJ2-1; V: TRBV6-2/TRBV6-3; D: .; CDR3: CASGARSYNEQFF; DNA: TGTGCCAGCGGGGCGCGCTCCTACAATGAGCAGTTCTTC
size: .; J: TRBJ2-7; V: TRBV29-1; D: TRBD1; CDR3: CSVLGGRLYEQYF; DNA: TGCAGCGTTCTAGGGGGCAGACTCTACGAGCAGTACTTC
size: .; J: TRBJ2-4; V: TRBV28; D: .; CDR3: CASSPGTSMTNIQYF; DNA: TGTGCCAGCAGCCCCGGGACAAGCATGACAAACATTCAGTACTTC
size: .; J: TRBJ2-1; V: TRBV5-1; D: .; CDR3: CASSSGTGMNEQFF; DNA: TGCGCCAGCAGCTCCGGGACTGGAATGAATGAGCAGTTCTTC
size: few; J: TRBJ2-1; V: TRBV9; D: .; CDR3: CASSQETGEQFF; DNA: TGTGCCAGCAGCCAAGAAACTGGTGAGCAGTTCTTC
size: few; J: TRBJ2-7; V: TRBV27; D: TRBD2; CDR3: CASSFSSGRAYEQYF; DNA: TGTGCCAGCAGTTTTAGCAGCGGGAGGGCCTACGAGCAGTACTTC
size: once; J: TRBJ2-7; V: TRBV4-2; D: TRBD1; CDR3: CASSQDRLGQGYEQYF; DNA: TGTGCCAGCAGCCAAGATCGCTTGGGACAGGGCTACGAGCAGTACTTC
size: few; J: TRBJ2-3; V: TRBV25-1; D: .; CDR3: CASSVWGTTDTQYF; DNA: TGTGCCAGCAGTGTTTGGGGGACCACAGATACGCAGTATTTT
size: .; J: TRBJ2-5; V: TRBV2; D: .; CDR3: CASRGVGETQYF; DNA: TGTGCCAGCAGAGGGGTGGGAGAGACCCAGTACTTC
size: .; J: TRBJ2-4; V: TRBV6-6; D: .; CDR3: CASSYSGGLAKNIQYF; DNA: TGTGCCAGCAGTTACTCGGGGGGGCTAGCCAAAAACATTCAGTACTTC
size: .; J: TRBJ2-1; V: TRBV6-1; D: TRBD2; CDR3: CASLAGGSYNEQFF; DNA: TGTGCCAGCCTAGCGGGAGGTTCCTACAATGAGCAGTTCTTC
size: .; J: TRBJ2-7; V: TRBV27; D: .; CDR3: CASSLSRWGSYEQYF; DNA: TGTGCCAGCAGTTTATCCCGATGGGGCTCCTACGAGCAGTACTTC